The source of this T cell receptor beta chain is a study of CD8+CD57+ T cells in acquired aplastic anemia. Study background: Sorted CD4+ and CD8+ cell DNA averaged about 3.5 ug.

Template material for TCR beta VDJ and CDR3 profiling consisted of genomic DNA. MiXCR, applied by TCRdb to the reads, yields one record per CDR3 protein. The data hold approximately 300,000 distinct CDR3 sequences, with 45% to 65% observed a single time. The CDR3 covers 14 residues. From germline, CDR1 is KGHDR and CDR2 SFDVKD. The sequenced patients had an expansion of CD8+CD57+ cells seen by flow cytometry. The patients all had a severe acquired aplastic anemia diagnosis. For this clonotype: A read error may account for a junction end that differs from germline.

The source of this sequence is a human donor with aplastic anemia. The V call is TRBV24-1, the J call TRBJ2-1, with D possibly being TRBD1 (6 bases). Sequenced sample: sorted CD4+, CD8+, or CD8+CD57+ T cells (not recorded which) from PBMCs. Here the CDR3 reads CATSPEVGDNGQFF. For the CDR3, the DNA is TGTGCCACCAGTCCAGAGGTAGGGGACAATGGGCAGTTCTTC.